These 24 T cell receptor beta chains originate from one sample sequenced in a study of blood T cell repertoires in COVID-19. TCRdb's copy holds only in-frame clones and misses some; the assay was immunoSEQ multiplex PCR. The sample carries about 360,000 clones, around 87% recorded once. Material: PBMCs or T cells enriched from blood (not recorded which). Source of these receptors: a man aged 40-55 years in a cohort exposed to, infected with or recovered from COVID-19 (not recorded which).

V is TRBV7-2 and J is TRBJ2-7; 9 nucleotides line up with TRBD2. This CDR3 has 16 residues. V gave up 1 base and J gave up 7 bases; unmatched junction bases: 11. Looked up from germline, CDR1 is SGHTA and CDR2 is FQGNSA. The CDR3 nucleotides are TGTGCCAGCAGCTTAGGGGGGACTAGCAGTTTAGGGGAGCAGTACTTC. Its translation is CASSLGGTSSLGEQYF.

The chain couples TRBV3-1 (or the pseudogene TRBV3-2) to TRBJ2-1; TRBD2 might be the D (6 bases). Trimming pared 7 bases from V and 2 bases from J, leaving 18 bases between. This CDR3 region has 16 residues. CDR1 is LGHDT, CDR2 YNNKEL, per germline (reference sequence). Written as DNA, the CDR3 is TGTGCCAGCACCCAGTCCTATTCGGGGGCCTACAATGAGCAGTTCTTC. Its protein is CASTQSYSGAYNEQFF.

V is TRBV18 and J is TRBJ2-5; D remains unclear. Germline-derived CDR1 and CDR2 are KGHSH and LQKENI. The CDR3 extends over 13 amino acids. Trimming cost V 2 bases and J 0 bases, with 4 bases left between them. The CDR3 bases are TGTGCCAGCTCACCAGACTACCAAGAGACCCAGTACTTC. It codes for CASSPDYQETQYF. The variable domain in full, completed from reference TRBV18 and TRBJ2-5, reads NAGVMQNPRHLVRRRGQEARLRCSPMKGHSHVYWYRQLPEEGLKFMVYLQKENIIDESGMPKERFSAEFPKEGPSILRIQQVVRGDSAAYFCASSPDYQETQYFGPGTRLLVL.

The genes are TRBV21-1 and TRBJ2-7; the table's D call TRBD2 went unverified against the DNA. TRBV21-1 is shown as a pseudogene. This CDR3 is built from 15 residues. The CDR3 DNA follows: TGTGCCAGCAGCAAAGTGACTAGCGGATACTACGAGCAGTACTTC. Protein: CASSKVTSGYYEQYF.

The chain links TRBV5-1 to TRBJ2-5; D is ambiguous. V was cut by 2 bases and J by 5 bases, with 13 bases left in between. The CDR3 has 14 amino acids. Looked up from germline, CDR1 is SGHRS and CDR2 is YFSETQ. The DNA of the CDR3 is TGCGCCAGCAGCTTTGGCAGGCTTAAGGAGACCCAGTACTTC. It codes for CASSFGRLKETQYF.

V gene TRBV5-4 combines with J gene TRBJ1-2; a weak D match, TRBD1 (6 bases). The CDR3 has 15 residues. Germline values: CDR1 SGHNT, CDR2 YYREEE (reference sequence). V lost 1 base to trimming and J lost 4 bases, with 14 bases between them. This chain's CDR3 is CASSLWGTGSYGYTF. The CDR3 DNA reads as TGTGCCAGCAGCTTGTGGGGTACAGGGTCCTATGGCTACACCTTC.

The rearrangement links TRBV7-8 to TRBJ2-2; no clear D gene. Trimming cost V 0 bases and J 1 base, with 3 bases left between them. Germline loops: CDR1 SGHVS, CDR2 FQNEAQ. The CDR3 runs 14 residues. The DNA for the CDR3 is TGTGCCAGCAGCTTAGCCTGGAACACCGGGGAGCTGTTTTTT. Its translation: CASSLAWNTGELFF.

The rearrangement uses TRBV27 and TRBJ2-1, with TRBD2 matching 11 bases. The CDR3 contains 19 residues. Germline-derived CDR1 and CDR2 are MNHEY and SMNVEV (reference sequence). Unmatched junction bases numbered 13, after V lost 6 bases and J lost 0 bases. The CDR3 protein is CASRKPGLADFSSYNEQFF. CDR3 DNA: TGTGCCAGCAGAAAACCGGGACTAGCGGATTTTAGCTCCTACAATGAGCAGTTCTTC.

DNA of the CDR3: TGTGCCAGCAGCCCCTGGACAGGGGGTTGGTACTTC. It specifies CASSPWTGGWYF. The V call is TRBV7-8, the J call TRBJ2-7; 10 bases map to TRBD1. The trim removed 5 bases at V and 12 bases at J, leaving 7 bases unmatched. Per germline, CDR1 SGHVS and CDR2 FQNEAQ. CDR3 length: 12 amino acids.

This rearrangement joins TRBV5-1 to TRBJ2-5; 10 bases are a match to TRBD2. Germline V lookup: CDR1 SGHRS, CDR2 YFSETQ. This CDR3 spans 20 amino acids. V was clipped by 3 bases and J by 5 bases; unmatched bases: 22. The CDR3 spells CASSYFGTTRAGGPAETQYF. CDR3 nucleotide sequence: TGCGCCAGCAGCTATTTCGGGACAACACGAGCGGGAGGGCCCGCGGAGACCCAGTACTTC.

The chain couples TRBV28 to TRBJ2-1; D is possibly TRBD2 (6 bases). The CDR3 length is 13 residues. V lost 6 bases and J lost 7, with 13 bases in between. Germline loops: CDR1 MDHEN, CDR2 SYDVKM. The CDR3 nucleotides are TGTGCCAGCAGCGGAAGCGGGCGGAATGAGCAGTTCTTC. Translation gives CASSGSGRNEQFF.

The chain combines TRBV27 with TRBJ2-7; D remains ambiguous. The germline CDR1 and CDR2 sequences are MNHEY and SMNVEV (reference sequence). V was shortened by 1 base and J by 4 bases, with 11 bases between the two germline ends. The CDR3 length is 14 residues. The CDR3 coding sequence is TGTGCCAGCAGTTTATTGAGCGCCCGATACGAGCAGTACTTC. This sequence encodes CASSLLSARYEQYF.

The chain uses TRBV11-2 and TRBJ1-6; D is uncertain. The ends were cut back, 5 bases at V and 7 bases at J, with 12 bases in the middle. The CDR3 runs 14 residues. The germline CDR1 and CDR2 sequences are SGHAT and FQNNGV. The CDR3 loop reads CASSLLLANSPLHF. The CDR3 coding sequence is TGTGCCAGCAGCCTACTCCTCGCCAATTCACCCCTCCACTTT.

The chain is built from TRBV9 and TRBJ1-2, with D possibly being TRBD1 (5 bases). CDR3 length: 14 residues. Germline lookup yields CDR1 SGDLS and CDR2 YYNGEE. V gave up 4 bases and J gave up 8 bases, with 18 bases separating them. Here the CDR3 reads CASSPRWGDEGYTF. CDR3 bases: TGTGCCAGCAGCCCGAGGTGGGGCGACGAGGGCTACACCTTC.

V and J are TRBV11-2 and TRBJ2-7; 10 bases are a match to TRBD1. Germline values: CDR1 SGHAT, CDR2 FQNNGV. This CDR3 has 14 residues. V was clipped by 5 bases and J by 2 bases; unmatched bases: 3. CDR3 nucleotide sequence: TGTGCCAGCAGCGCCGGGACAGGGGCCTACGAGCAGTACTTC. This translates into CASSAGTGAYEQYF. The full variable domain, completed using reference TRBV11-2 and TRBJ2-7, is EAGVAQSPRYKIIEKRQSVAFWCNPISGHATLYWYQQILGQGPKLLIQFQNNGVVDDSQLPKDRFSAERLKGVDSTLKIQPAKLEDSAVYLCASSAGTGAYEQYFGPGTRLTVT.

This clone was picked up one time. The rearrangement links TRBV19 to TRBJ2-7; 12 bases align to TRBD1. CDR1 is LNHDA, CDR2 SQIVND, per germline (reference sequence). There are 17 residues in the CDR3. Unmatched junction bases numbered 10, after V lost 3 bases and J lost 4 bases. The CDR3 spells CASSISGTGGRLYEQYF. Here the CDR3 DNA reads TGTGCCAGTAGTATCTCCGGGACAGGGGGCAGACTGTACGAGCAGTACTTC. Full variable domain (rest looked up from reference TRBV19 and TRBJ2-7): DGGITQSPKYLFRKEGQNVTLSCEQNLNHDAMYWYRQDPGQGLRLIYYSQIVNDFQKGDIAEGYSVSREKKESFPLTVTSAQKNPTAFYLCASSISGTGGRLYEQYFGPGTRLTVT.

This clone has just a few counts. Other DNA sequences from this sample encode an identical CDR3 as well. V usage is TRBV9 and J usage is TRBJ2-1, with 11 bases lining up with TRBD2. Germline loops: CDR1 SGDLS, CDR2 YYNGEE. Trimming took 5 bases from V and 3 from J; bases not matched to a gene: 1. The CDR3 is 14 residues long. CDR3 nucleotides: TGTGCCAGCAGTGGGACTAGCGGCTACAATGAGCAGTTCTTC. As protein: CASSGTSGYNEQFF.

The chain is built from TRBV19 and TRBJ1-6, with 10 positions matching TRBD1. CDR1 LNHDA and CDR2 SQIVND come from the germline V gene (reference sequence). The CDR3 spans 16 residues. Trimming removed 7 bases from V and 4 bases from J; junction bases left unmatched: 7. The chain's CDR3 is CASTNRDRGYNSPLHF. CDR3 coding DNA: TGTGCCAGTACTAACCGGGACAGGGGTTATAATTCACCCCTCCACTTT.

The V call is TRBV30, the J call TRBJ2-1; D is unclear. The CDR3 has 14 amino acids. Trimming removed 0 bases from V and 3 bases from J, with 9 bases in between. Germline CDR1 and CDR2: GTSNPN and SVGIG (reference sequence). This chain's CDR3 is CAWSVFSSYNEQFF. The CDR3 region has the DNA TGTGCCTGGAGTGTTTTTAGTAGCTACAATGAGCAGTTCTTC. Filled out from reference TRBV30 and TRBJ2-1, the complete variable domain reads SQTIHQWPATLVQPVGSPLSLECTVEGTSNPNLYWYRQAAGRGLQLLFYSVGIGQISSEVPQNLSASRPQDRQFILSSKKLLLSDSGFYLCAWSVFSSYNEQFFGPGTRLTVL.

This chain links TRBV9 with TRBJ2-2; 10 bases match TRBD2. This CDR3 has 16 residues. The germline CDR1 and CDR2 sequences are SGDLS and YYNGEE. J was trimmed by 5 bases and V by 5 bases; bases with no gene match: 9. DNA for the CDR3: TGTGCCAGCAGTTTAACAGCGGGAGGGCGAACCGGGGAGCTGTTTTTT. Encoded protein: CASSLTAGGRTGELFF. The variable domain in full, completed from reference TRBV9 and TRBJ2-2, reads DSGVTQTPKHLITATGQRVTLRCSPRSGDLSVYWYQQSLDQGLQFLIQYYNGEERAKGNILERFSAQQFPDLHSELNLSSLELGDSALYFCASSLTAGGRTGELFFGEGSRLTVL.

There are a few counts of this clone. V is TRBV4-1 and J is TRBJ2-7; 8 bases agree with TRBD1. The ends lost 1 base at V and 5 bases at J; junction bases unmatched: 7. Germline V gene lookup returns CDR1 MGHRA and CDR2 YSYEKL. CDR3 size: 15 residues. CDR3 region: CASSQGIQGEHEQYF. The CDR3 DNA follows: TGCGCCAGCAGCCAAGGGATACAGGGGGAACACGAGCAGTACTTC.

The gene calls are TRBV5-1 and TRBJ2-7, with a tentative D call TRBD2 (5 bases). V lost 4 bases to trimming and J lost 0 bases, with 11 bases between them. Germline values: CDR1 SGHRS, CDR2 YFSETQ. The CDR3 contains 14 residues. CDR3 protein: CASSALGLSYEQYF. The DNA for the CDR3 is TGCGCCAGCAGCGCACTAGGGCTCTCCTACGAGCAGTACTTC.

This clone occurred a few times. The chain carries TRBV2 and TRBJ1-2; TRBD1 aligns across 9 bases. The ends lost 4 bases at V and 7 bases at J; junction bases unmatched: 7. This CDR3 spans 14 amino acids. The V gene's germline CDR1 is SNHLY and CDR2 FYNNEI. The CDR3 DNA follows: TGTGCCAGCAGTGGCTACAGGGGGCTCGGTGGCTACACCTTC. Protein product: CASSGYRGLGGYTF.

A word on this clone: The sample holds other DNA sequences that translate to the same CDR3. The chain links TRBV18 to TRBJ1-4; weak D call: TRBD1 (6 bases). The germline V and J ends were trimmed by 6 bases and 3 bases, with 11 bases remaining between them. This CDR3 spans 14 amino acids. Germline V lookup: CDR1 KGHSH, CDR2 LQKENI. CDR3 in amino acids: CASSPGAANEKLFF. The CDR3 bases are TGTGCCAGCTCCCCAGGGGCCGCTAATGAAAAACTGTTTTTT.